Listed below are T cell receptor beta chains from one sample, sequenced in a study of T-cell reconstitution after alpha-beta-depleted transplantation in children. MiXCR, run by TCRdb on the PCR reads, gives a single entry per CDR3 protein. The data contain about 610,000 distinct CDR3 sequences, roughly a tenth of them singletons. Here the sequenced sample was PBMCs from the stem cell graft donor, taken from the stem cell graft. The receptor set was obtained from a human donor who donated a stem cell graft to a child with acute myeloid leukemia. Both conserved end residues are part of each CDR3. A D gene is named only where the DNA matches it firmly. Some rows have no size entry. The others give once, few or many, or a class for an expanded clone.

>TRBJ2-1|TRBD2|many|TRBV5-1
CASSRVAGSNEQFF
>TRBJ2-1|-|few|TRBV28
CASRPGPMGQFF
>TRBJ2-7|TRBD2|many|TRBV4-3
CASSQGLAGPYEQYF
>TRBJ2-5|TRBD2|-|TRBV20-1
CSATTQLAAQETQYF
>TRBJ2-5|-|many|TRBV29-1
CSVLGPVGTQYF
>TRBJ2-4|TRBD2|few|TRBV25-1
CASSLGLAGGGDIQYF
>TRBJ2-5|-|few|TRBV7-6
CASSSPEETQYF
>TRBJ2-1|-|few|TRBV9
CASSPDYPYNEQFF
>TRBJ2-1|TRBD1|many|TRBV7-8
CASSLRDRVNNEQFF
>TRBJ2-5|TRBD2|many|TRBV5-1
CASSSRLARQETQYF
>TRBJ2-7|-|-|TRBV20-1
CSASSGTHSYEQYF
>TRBJ2-7|-|few|TRBV28
CASSLPYRGGYEQYF
>TRBJ2-7|-|few|TRBV7-3
CASSQDGFSYEQYF
>TRBJ2-5|TRBD2|-|TRBV7-8
CASSLEGLAKETQYF
>TRBJ2-7|TRBD2|-|TRBV20-1
CSARISGRAVEQYF
>TRBJ1-1|TRBD1|few|TRBV29-1
CSVLGQGGTEAFF
>TRBJ2-7|-|-|TRBV12-3/TRBV12-4
CASSLALPRLVEQYF
>TRBJ1-4|-|few|TRBV20-1
CSASPPGRGNEKLFF
>TRBJ2-7|-|many|TRBV20-1
CSASYGFLGEQYF
>TRBJ2-2|-|-|TRBV24-1
CATSEGVRELFF
>TRBJ1-1|-|few|TRBV4-2
CASSQYSGGLLNTEAFF
>TRBJ2-3|-|few|TRBV12-3/TRBV12-4
CASRFTGQDTQYF
>TRBJ2-2|TRBD2|-|TRBV6-2/TRBV6-3
CASSHPSGRPFF
>TRBJ2-7|-|few|TRBV20-1
CSAVLDAYEQYF
>TRBJ1-4|TRBD1|-|TRBV5-1
CASSRMGQGASNEKLFF
>TRBJ2-1|TRBD2|-|TRBV3-1
CASSQQPQREGLYNEQFF
>TRBJ1-2|TRBD1|-|TRBV12-3/TRBV12-4
CASNRQGSNYGYTF
>TRBJ1-2|TRBD1|-|TRBV20-1
CSALDRGNYGYTF
>TRBJ2-1|-|-|TRBV6-1
CATKAEGAYNEQFF
>TRBJ2-7|TRBD2|-|TRBV19
CASVEGGSLEQYF
>TRBJ2-2|-|-|TRBV5-1
CASSLDGSAGELFF
>TRBJ1-4|TRBD1|few|TRBV29-1
CSVHALTDRGRGDEGEKLFF
>TRBJ2-7|TRBD2|few|TRBV6-2/TRBV6-3
CASSSTYSGRASYEQYF
>TRBJ2-3|-|-|TRBV7-8
CASSLDQGSTDTQYF
>TRBJ2-2|TRBD1|-|TRBV10-3
CAISESGQGASSGELFF
>TRBJ2-1|-|-|TRBV20-1
CSARGRRDYNEQFF
>TRBJ2-5|TRBD2|-|TRBV4-3
CASSRRLAGGETQYF